This T cell receptor (beta chain) is from a study of blood T cell repertoires in COVID-19. Overall study: Sources were T cells, B-cell-depleted T cells, or PBMCs; the material itself was cDNA or gDNA.

The CDR3 covers 16 residues. Germline CDR1 is SGHRS and CDR2 is YFSETQ. V trimming: 4 bases; J trimming: 4 bases; junction bases outside the gene matches: 10. Original processing methods: Researchers report that nucleated cell counts were estimated from reference gene primer amplification. TCRdb's copy holds only in-frame clones and misses some; the assay was immunoSEQ multiplex PCR. V and J calls and clone size are as listed in that table; D and trimming were resolved from the DNA. The sample includes 200,000 or so clones, under 90% seen only once; the top ten take 4% to 4.5%. The receptor's source is a man aged 50 or older with acute or convalescent COVID-19. The rearrangement uses TRBV5-1 and TRBJ1-4; 7 bases align to TRBD1. The sample comprised peripheral blood. Written as DNA, the CDR3 is TGCGCCAGCAGCCCGAACCCGACAGGGATTAATGAAAAACTGTTTTTT. Protein sequence: CASSPNPTGINEKLFF.